This T cell receptor beta chain appears in the sequencing data of a study of cytomegalovirus exposure and HLA in healthy donors. General study findings and limits: Investigators reported about 160 TCR beta chains as tied to cytomegalovirus. Excluded were some V segments that proved indistinguishable, including TRBV6-2 and TRBV6-3. HLA alleles were associated with roughly 17,000 TCR beta sequences in a later analysis at 0.05 false discovery rate.

The PCR employed 60 Vbeta primers together with 13 Jbeta primers. Assay used: immunoSEQ multiplex PCR; TCRdb lists only in-frame clones, some missing. The profile shows about 270,000 clones, roughly 88% of them singletons. This clone came up a few times. The antigen is unknown. This CDR3 has 13 amino acids. From germline, CDR1 is SGHRS and CDR2 YFSETQ. The junction had 4 bases not matched to a gene; V was cut back by 2 bases and J by 7 bases. The chain links TRBV5-1 to TRBJ1-1, with 8 bases fitting TRBD1. The receptor was isolated from a man between 40 and 49 years old in good health and CMV-seropositive. What was sequenced was PBMCs. DNA of the CDR3: TGCGCCAGCAGCTTCGGACAGGGCCGTGAAGCTTTCTTT. Protein sequence: CASSFGQGREAFF.